This T cell receptor (beta chain) was recorded in a study of T-cell memory formation after mild COVID-19. TCRdb re-called the 5' RACE reads with MiXCR, one entry per CDR3 protein. Of 580,000 or so distinct CDR3 sequences listed, 15% to 20% are singletons. The germline V gene has CDR1 MNHEY and CDR2 SVGAGI. V lost 10 bases, J lost 3 bases, and 12 bases lay in between. CDR3 size: 12 residues. The specimen sequenced was PBMCs or a T cell subset sorted from them (not recorded which). The sequence was obtained from an adult woman who had mild COVID-19 (a few samples of this study predate the infection). Cell type and time point are not known. V and J are TRBV6-5 and TRBJ2-5; D is uncertain. As DNA, the CDR3 is TGTGCCACCATTGACATTGAAGAGACCCAGTACTTC. It specifies CATIDIEETQYF.